This TCR beta chain was found in a study of cytomegalovirus exposure and HLA in healthy donors (dated by TCRdb to 2015 to 2018). About the investigation overall: In an earlier analysis of under 600 of the donors, approximately 260 Gb of sequence data and 95 million to 130 million unique TCR beta sequences from about 190 million T cells were reported. An early release that covered approximately 600 HLA-typed donors contained about 300 gigabases of sequencing data and 85 million to 100 million unique TCR sequences. Of the 398 genotyped donors, 75% to 85% were placed in the genetic ancestry cluster associated with self-reported Caucasian donors. The study aimed to test whether cataloging public T cell receptors could reveal signatures of past pathogen exposure. The study profiled the T cell repertoires of more than 500 subjects by immunosequencing and related them to cytomegalovirus serostatus. In addition to the first cohort of 666 subjects, a separate validation cohort of around 110 different subjects was used. To predict cytomegalovirus infection status, the study brought together high-throughput TCR immunosequencing, statistical association of individual TCRs with disease status, and machine learning. In a later analysis, previously published TCR beta repertoires from 550 to 700 donors were re-analyzed and high-resolution HLA genotyping was added so that TCR occurrence patterns could be studied. Rather than using new phenotypic data, the later analysis identified candidate immune exposures from TCR beta sequences and from how often those sequences occurred across donors. In an earlier analysis of over 550 of the donors, high-throughput TCR beta sequencing was used to judge whether each TCR beta V gene segment behaved as functional or pseudogenic. Donor age, sex, ethnicity and CMV serostatus were compiled together with the repertoire data. A later genetic analysis used genome-wide SNP genotypes for about three fifths of the 666 donors, treating that subset as a discovery cohort. Every discovery cohort repertoire had been produced on one sequencing platform. Both class I and class II loci were covered by HLA typing, at four-digit resolution. Typing coverage varied by locus: roughly 629-640 donors for A, B, C, DRB1 and DQB1; about 520 for DQA1; 606 for DPA1; around 490 for DPB1. About five DR-DQ haplotypes were handled as single units for association and clustering, since linkage in the cohort was strong. On average, roughly 240,000 unique TCR beta nucleotide sequences were sequenced per donor among a few hundred genotyped donors of the cohort, with about 17% of those sequences being non-productive.

The library was prepared using the immunoSEQ multiplex PCR assay. For the multiplex PCR, a mixture combining 60 forward primers for TCR Vbeta segments and 13 reverse primers for TCR Jbeta segments was used. A multiplex PCR assay on genomic DNA amplified the CDR3 region of rearranged TCR beta genes. The Illumina HiSeq System was used to sequence the amplified TCR beta libraries as 87-base-pair reads. As for the original processing: In a later analysis, tens of millions of unique TCR beta chains were counted across the roughly 700 repertoires, and around 10 million of these chains were shared by at least two donors. Raw reads were error-corrected and collapsed into unique sequences by a nearest-neighbor algorithm in which closely related sequences were merged to remove PCR and sequencing errors. V, D and J gene segments were assigned by aligning CDR3 sequences to IMGT reference sequences. For a sequence to be retained, at least a six-nucleotide match to both a V gene segment and a J gene segment was required. A rearrangement was called productive if the CDR3 had no stop codons and remained in frame with V and J, and every other rearrangement was called non-productive. CDR3 was defined according to IMGT convention as the region running from the second conserved V-encoded cysteine to the conserved J-encoded phenylalanine. The earlier analysis of a few hundred of the donors excluded any sequence lacking an unambiguous match to a single V gene segment. In an earlier analysis of approximately 610 of the donors, V segments were called functional above 56.7% productive rearrangements and were called segregating when the between-donor standard deviation exceeded 5%. A statistical classification framework was built for diagnosing cytomegalovirus status from the catalog of TCR beta chain sequences. In a later analysis, V and J genes were assigned by comparing TCR nucleotide sequences against IMGT/GENE-DB human TR gene sequences. A later analysis assigned CDR3 sequences and most-parsimonious VDJ recombination scenarios with the TCRdist pipeline. A later analysis defined each TCR beta chain by its CDR3 amino acid sequence plus V-gene family, and excluded reads lacking a unique V-gene family. In a later analysis, fewer than 650 highly shared, low-generation-probability nucleotide sequences were removed to address suspected cross-contamination and a sequencing artifact. In a later analysis, a clonal expansion index was calculated for each public chain from normalized within-repertoire ranks of inferred template counts. A later analysis computed generation probabilities with a VDJ recombination model fitted to out-of-frame rearrangements, and checked the results against IGoR. A later analysis scored TCR-TCR, TCR-HLA and TCR-CMV co-occurrence with hypergeometric tests, applying a repertoire-size bias correction to TCR pairs. False discovery rates were estimated in a later analysis by permuting HLA or CMV assignments 20 times. In a later analysis, co-occurring TCRs were grouped using DBSCAN, with TCRdist sequence similarity added in when clustering inside HLA-allele-positive subsets. Co-occurrence clustering excluded repertoires with fewer than 30,000 or more than 120,000 public chains, plus five with anomalous nucleotide sharing. TCRdb carries this immuneACCESS record with in-frame sequences only. Its versions omit some clonotypes, under half of them owing to an unresolved V gene in the studies checked, with the rest unexplained. V and J calls and clone size are given by that table; D and trimming were obtained from the DNA. Across this sample there are approximately 140,000 clones, with approximately 85% seen only once. The ten largest clones take up roughly 1.7% of the sample.

Trimming takes 1 base off V and 3 bases off J; junction bases not matched to a gene: 1. From the cysteine up to the phenylalanine, the CDR3 has a length of 15 residues. Only the CDR3 DNA stays, 45 bases, in frame from base 1. The germline V gene (reference sequence) provides CDR1 SGHNT and CDR2 YYREEE. In total, fewer than 750 healthy bone marrow donors made up the cohort. Cohort members were all nominally healthy when sampled, although unrecorded immune exposures were likely present. The donor was CMV seronegative and belonged to the group of under 400 seronegative cohort members. A peripheral blood sample was provided by each donor, and peripheral blood mononuclear cells were used for TCR beta sequencing. Genomic DNA was extracted from the blood cell samples with the Qiagen DNeasy Blood Extraction Kit. What the study reported, not specific to this receptor: In a later analysis, TCR association rates were found to vary across HLA loci, with the most associated TCRs seen for DRB1 alleles and the fewest for HLA-C alleles. Compared with equally common non-associated chains, HLA-associated TCR beta chains in a later analysis were more clonally expanded and had lower generation probabilities. The 87-base-pair reads could not distinguish some IMGT-functional V segments, including TRBV6-2 and TRBV6-3, so those segments were excluded. An association between a missense DCLRE1C variant and V-gene and J-gene trimming of TCR beta chains was found in a later genetic analysis and replicated in an independent cohort. In both the original and validation cohorts, the classifier was reported to diagnose cytomegalovirus status with high specificity and sensitivity. In an earlier analysis of 500 to 650 of the donors, most TCR beta V segments appeared in productive rearrangements about 87% or about 30% of the time, broadly matching IMGT annotations. The authors suggested that the approach could potentially be extended to other disease states and immunological phenotypes. A group of highly shared sequence variants was considered likely to be a technical artifact of the sequencing pipeline. Presence/absence analyses assumed roughly uniform sequencing depth across donors, an assumption that may not hold. Immune exposure information for the cohort was limited to CMV serostatus. This cohort had only TCR beta chains sequenced, and the lack of alpha or paired-chain data limited which features could be detected. Because counts were too low, some 17 rarely observed V segments, including chromosome 9 orphons, were left out of the earlier analysis of approximately 580 of the donors. A further reported finding was that TCR beta sequences accurately predicted the HLA-A and HLA-B alleles for most subjects in the first cohort. When HLA alleles, especially DR and DQ, strongly co-occurred, attributing TCR associations to individual alleles was difficult. A later genetic analysis reported fewer N-insertions in productive TCRs among donors in an Asian-associated ancestry cluster than the approximately 700-donor mean. According to a later analysis, most CMV-associated TCR beta chains appeared to be HLA-restricted, and the HLA associations seemed to be driven largely by CMV exposure. Most TCR sequences were observed very rarely across donors, whereas some public TCRs were present in many individuals. In the study, about 150 TCR beta chains were listed as associated with cytomegalovirus. According to a later analysis, parvovirus B19, influenza, CMV and Epstein-Barr virus appeared linked to several top co-occurrence clusters. Because HLA typing was unavailable for some donors at each locus, only the typed subset was used in association tests. A few of the identified cytomegalovirus-associated TCR beta chains were confirmed in vitro to be specific for cytomegalovirus antigens. In a later analysis, about 17,000 TCR beta sequences were associated with specific HLA alleles at a false discovery rate of 0.05. Linkage disequilibrium might explain the correlated functional status among segregating V segments, but an unknown experimental factor could not be excluded.

As concerns this clone: Which antigen it targets is not known. One base away there is no much larger clone; base qualities are not given.

In this chain, TRBV5-4 is recombined with TRBJ2-1, with 10 bases in between that match TRBD1. This TCR was sampled from a boy aged 5-17 years in good health and CMV-seronegative. Material: PBMCs. The CDR3 in this case is CASSLRDRGYNEQFF. The DNA is TGTGCCAGCAGCTTGCGGGACAGGGGCTACAATGAGCAGTTCTTC.